The 26 T cell receptor beta chains reported below all come from one sample, sequenced in a study of T cells in Graves' hyperthyroidism and ophthalmopathy. Researchers took RNA transcripts and amplified the TCR beta CDR3 regions from them. TCR CDR3 regions were first amplified by RT-PCR with HTBI primers. TCRdb re-called the multiplex PCR reads through MiXCR, storing one row per CDR3 protein. Of under 400,000 distinct CDR3 sequences in the sample, roughly 23% are singletons; the top ten hold under 55%. Sequenced sample: blood. The receptor source for this set is a woman in her fifties or sixties with Graves' hyperthyroidism.

The J gene is TRBJ2-3, the V gene TRBV20-1; 13 bases match TRBD2. The junction had 12 bases not matched to a gene; V was cut back by 6 bases and J by 0 bases. Germline V gene data show CDR1 as DFQATT and CDR2 as SNEGSKA (reference sequence). The CDR3 has 18 residues. The CDR3 spells CSAAVETSGGTSTDTQYF. CDR3 DNA sequence: TGCAGTGCGGCCGTGGAGACTAGCGGGGGGACTAGCACAGATACGCAGTATTTT.

This clonotype has at least ten counts. The rearrangement uses TRBV7-3 and TRBJ2-3; TRBD2 matches 9 bases. Germline CDR1 is SGHTA and CDR2 is FQGTGA. This CDR3 has 15 amino acids. Unmatched junction bases numbered 6, after V lost 4 bases and J lost 4 bases. CDR3 nucleotide sequence: TGTGCCAGCAGCTATCCGGGACTAGCTTCAGATACGCAGTATTTT. This gives the protein CASSYPGLASDTQYF.

This clonotype was seen many times. V is TRBV24-1 and J is TRBJ1-5; a weak D match, TRBD1 (5 bases). The CDR3 is 12 amino acids. Germline CDR1 is KGHDR and CDR2 is SFDVKD. V lost 4 bases, J lost 5 bases, and 5 bases lay in between. The CDR3 protein is CATSEGHQPQHF. DNA for the CDR3: TGTGCCACCAGTGAGGGGCATCAGCCCCAGCATTTT.

This chain uses TRBV18 with TRBJ2-3; no clear D gene. CDR1 is KGHSH and CDR2 is LQKENI in the germline V gene. This CDR3 has 15 amino acids. The V end was cut by 3 bases, the J end by 2 bases, with 12 bases between. The CDR3 DNA follows: TGTGCCAGCTCACCCCCAGTGATGTCCACAGATACGCAGTATTTT. Its translation is CASSPPVMSTDTQYF. Full variable domain (missing parts from reference TRBV18 and TRBJ2-3): NAGVMQNPRHLVRRRGQEARLRCSPMKGHSHVYWYRQLPEEGLKFMVYLQKENIIDESGMPKERFSAEFPKEGPSILRIQQVVRGDSAAYFCASSPPVMSTDTQYFGPGTRLTVL.

J is TRBJ1-1 and V is TRBV7-3; D ambiguous. CDR1 is SGHTA and CDR2 is FQGTGA in the germline V gene. Trimming pared 5 bases from V and 0 bases from J, leaving 19 bases between. The CDR3 loop spans 17 amino acids. CDR3 sequence: CASSPPGRRSMNTEAFF. The CDR3 region has the DNA TGTGCCAGCAGCCCTCCCGGCAGGCGGTCTATGAACACTGAAGCTTTCTTT.

This clonotype was observed many times. The V and J genes are TRBV5-1 and TRBJ1-1; D is perhaps TRBD1 (5 bases). Trimming removed 0 bases from V and 1 base from J, with 10 bases in between. This CDR3 comprises 15 residues. In germline, CDR1 is SGHRS, CDR2 YFSETQ. CDR3 in amino acids: CASSLALGTNTEAFF. DNA of the CDR3: TGCGCCAGCAGCTTGGCTCTGGGGACGAACACTGAAGCTTTCTTT.

This clonotype was observed many times. The chain carries TRBV29-1 and TRBJ2-5, with TRBD1 matching over 8 bases. The CDR3 contains 13 residues. V was pared by 7 bases and J by 5 bases, with 9 bases of the junction left unmatched. Germline values: CDR1 SQVTM, CDR2 ANQGSEA. The CDR3 DNA reads TGCAGCGCAGAGACAGGGGCACGGGAGACCCAGTACTTC. Its protein product is CSAETGARETQYF.

This clonotype was seen repeatedly, ten times or more. This chain uses TRBV12-3 or TRBV12-4 with TRBJ2-2; TRBD2 matches 7 bases. V trimming: 11 bases; J trimming: 6 bases; junction bases outside the gene matches: 12. This CDR3 contains 14 residues. CDR3 amino acids: CAFGRGGQAGELFF. Here the CDR3 DNA reads TGTGCCTTCGGGCGGGGAGGGCAAGCCGGGGAGCTGTTTTTT.

The chain joins TRBV10-1 to TRBJ2-3; the D call may be TRBD1 or TRBD2 (5 bases each). Germline loops: CDR1 WNHNN, CDR2 SYGVQD (reference sequence). The CDR3 extends over 16 amino acids. Deletions cut 3 bases from V and 1 base from J, with 14 bases between. The DNA for the CDR3 is TGCGCCAGCAGTGATTCCGGGACGATACGCACAGATACGCAGTATTTT. Its translation is CASSDSGTIRTDTQYF.

This clonotype was observed at least ten times. This chain links TRBV7-8 with TRBJ2-3; D could derive from TRBD1 or TRBD2 (7 bases each). Germline CDR1 and CDR2: SGHVS and FQNEAQ. V was trimmed by 0 bases and J by 1 base, leaving 14 bases between them. The CDR3 consists of 17 residues. Written as DNA, the CDR3 is TGTGCCAGCAGCTTAGCTGCACAGGGGAGGGGCACAGATACGCAGTATTTT. This sequence encodes CASSLAAQGRGTDTQYF.

In its sample, this clonotype was seen a few times. This chain uses TRBV12-5 with TRBJ2-1; 8 nucleotides match TRBD2. The V gene's germline CDR1 is LGHNT and CDR2 FRNRAP. This CDR3 comprises 15 residues. Trimming took 1 base from V and 6 from J; bases not matched to a gene: 5. The CDR3 region has the DNA TGTGCTAGTGGTTTGGATTCGGGGGGGTTCAATGAGCAGTTCTTC. Translation: CASGLDSGGFNEQFF.

The chain employs TRBV7-8 and TRBJ2-1; 10 bases fit TRBD2. CDR3 size: 15 residues. Germline lookup yields CDR1 SGHVS and CDR2 FQNEAQ. The V segment lost 0 bases and the J segment 7 bases; nucleotides outside the gene matches: 3. The CDR3 protein is CASSLAAGGFNEQFF. The CDR3 DNA reads as TGTGCCAGCAGCTTAGCAGCGGGAGGGTTTAATGAGCAGTTCTTC.

This clonotype was counted at least ten times. CDR3 loop: CSVEDPRGLGSKNIQYF. For the CDR3, the DNA is TGCAGCGTTGAAGATCCCAGGGGGCTTGGTTCCAAAAACATTCAGTACTTC. This chain uses TRBV29-1 with TRBJ2-4; 8 nucleotides agree with TRBD1. The CDR3 sequence is 17 residues long. The V gene end was trimmed by 0 bases and the J gene end by 2 bases; junction bases not matched to a gene: 9. Germline values: CDR1 SQVTM, CDR2 ANQGSEA.

At least ten counts were recorded for this clonotype. The chain uses TRBV30 and TRBJ1-5, with 7 bases lining up with TRBD1. Germline V gene sequence: CDR1 GTSNPN, CDR2 SVGIG (reference sequence). With 0 bases clipped from V and 4 bases from J, the junction kept 9 bases outside the gene matches. This CDR3 contains 16 residues. The CDR3 sequence: CAWSVMQGGKNQPQHF. The CDR3 region has the DNA TGTGCCTGGAGTGTAATGCAAGGGGGCAAGAATCAGCCCCAGCATTTT.

The sample holds a few counts of this clonotype. The DNA of the CDR3 is TGTGCCAGCGCCGACAGGGGGAATAATTCACCCCTCCACTTT. Translating gives CASADRGNNSPLHF. The gene calls are TRBV2 and TRBJ1-6, with TRBD1 identical over 9 bases. The J segment lost 5 bases and the V segment lost 8 bases, leaving 4 bases of the junction unmatched. The germline V gene encodes CDR1 SNHLY and CDR2 FYNNEI. The CDR3 runs 14 residues.

This clonotype was found many times. The chain joins TRBV2 to TRBJ2-1; D is unresolved. Deletions cut 6 bases from V and 4 bases from J, with 16 bases between. The CDR3 is 15 residues long. The V gene's germline CDR1 is SNHLY and CDR2 FYNNEI. The CDR3 sequence: CASRFDPVPYNEQFF. The CDR3, as DNA: TGTGCCAGCAGATTTGACCCGGTACCTTACAATGAGCAGTTCTTC.

Details on this clonotype: Possible read error: a much larger clone is one base away. V is TRBV29-1 and J is TRBJ1-1; 7 bases are a match to TRBD1. CDR3 length: 13 residues. Per the germline V gene, CDR1 is SQVTM and CDR2 is ANQGSEA. The CDR3 DNA follows: TGCAGCGTTCAGGGACAGTCGAACACTAAAGCTTTCTTT. Its translation is CSVQGQSNTKAFF.

This clonotype was seen ten or more times. The V and J genes are TRBV11-3 and TRBJ2-1, with D perhaps matching TRBD2 (6 bases). CDR3 length: 15 residues. V lost 2 bases and J 0 bases, leaving 8 bases between the germline ends. Germline V gene lookup returns CDR1 SGHNT and CDR2 YENEEA. The CDR3 DNA sequence: TGTGCCAGCAGCTTACGGGGGAGCTCCTACAATGAGCAGTTCTTC. Its protein product is CASSLRGSSYNEQFF.

The rearrangement joins TRBV9 to TRBJ2-5, with D unclear. V dropped 0 bases and J dropped 0 bases, with 9 bases sitting between them. CDR3 length equals 15 residues. Germline V lookup: CDR1 SGDLS, CDR2 YYNGEE. The CDR3 DNA is TGTGCCAGCAGCGTAGGTACGGGTTACCAAGAGACCCAGTACTTC. Residues: CASSVGTGYQETQYF.

The table lists this clonotype with many counts. The chain combines TRBV30 with TRBJ1-1; D call uncertain. Germline V gene data show CDR1 as GTSNPN and CDR2 as SVGIG (reference sequence). Trimming stripped 0 bases from V and 7 bases from J, with 12 bases between. CDR3 length equals 13 residues. The CDR3: CAWSVRVMIEAFF. Written as DNA, the CDR3 is TGTGCCTGGAGTGTACGTGTCATGATTGAAGCTTTCTTT.

This chain links TRBV29-1 with TRBJ1-2; D ambiguous. The CDR3 has 12 residues. Per the germline V gene, CDR1 is SQVTM and CDR2 is ANQGSEA. V was clipped by 8 bases and J by 7 bases, with 17 bases between them. Here the CDR3 DNA reads TGCAGCACTTGGCTTGGGTTGAGTGGCTACACCTTC. Translated: CSTWLGLSGYTF.

The chain is built from TRBV5-6 and TRBJ2-1; D ambiguous. Germline CDR1 and CDR2: SGHDT and YYEEEE. This CDR3 is 15 amino acids long. The germline V and J ends were trimmed by 7 bases and 0 bases, with 14 bases remaining between them. The chain's CDR3 is CASGGTQSSYNEQFF. The CDR3 region has the DNA TGTGCCAGCGGCGGTACTCAGAGCTCCTACAATGAGCAGTTCTTC.

This clonotype has just a few counts. The J gene is TRBJ2-5, the V gene TRBV20-1, with 8 nucleotides matching TRBD2. Germline V lookup: CDR1 DFQATT, CDR2 SNEGSKA (reference sequence). This CDR3 contains 15 residues. J gave up 1 base and V 3 bases, and 7 bases lay outside the gene matches. The CDR3 nucleotides read TGCAGTGCTAGGGATAGCGGGACTACCCAAGAGACCCAGTACTTC. This translates into CSARDSGTTQETQYF.

This clonotype was counted many times. This chain uses TRBV11-3 with TRBJ2-7; perhaps TRBD2 as D (7 bases). Germline loops: CDR1 SGHNT, CDR2 YENEEA. V lost 3 bases and J 4 bases, leaving 28 bases between the germline ends. The CDR3 sequence is 19 residues long. The CDR3 DNA reads TGTGCCAGCAGCTTGTGGGAAGCCGGGACTAAACAGGGTGTGTACGAGCAGTACTTC. Translating it yields CASSLWEAGTKQGVYEQYF.

This clonotype occurred many times. The V and J genes are TRBV28 and TRBJ2-7; 11 bases agree with TRBD1. V shed 6 bases, J shed 5 bases, and the junction held 9 bases outside the gene matches. This CDR3 comprises 15 residues. Per the germline V gene, CDR1 is MDHEN and CDR2 is SYDVKM. The CDR3, as DNA: TGTGCCAGCAGCCGCCCCGGGACAGGGGGAAACGAGCAGTACTTC. It encodes CASSRPGTGGNEQYF.

This clonotype has at least ten counts. The CDR3: CASSPGTGGFGYTF. The CDR3 nucleotides are TGCGCCAGCAGTCCCGGGACAGGGGGCTTTGGCTACACCTTC. The chain joins TRBV5-1 to TRBJ1-2; 12 positions agree with TRBD1. Germline V gene data show CDR1 as SGHRS and CDR2 as YFSETQ. There are 14 residues in the CDR3. The junction had 6 bases not matched to a gene; V was cut back by 5 bases and J by 7 bases.